A selection of T cell receptor beta chains follows, all from one sample in a study of vaccination and CD4 T cells after COVID-19. TCRdb used MiXCR to reprocess the PCR reads, holding one entry per CDR3 protein. The table lists 7,000 to 10,000 distinct CDR3 sequences, over 45% of them singletons. These TCRs' antigens remain unknown. Sequencing was done on a sample of CD4+ T cells from blood, cultured in vitro. Receptor source: a human donor in good health. CDR3s include the opening cysteine and the closing phenylalanine or tryptophan. A D gene is named only where the DNA matches it firmly. The size of a clone is reported for some rows only, either as once, few or many, or as a class for expanded clones.

V gene: TRBV20-1
clone size: .
D gene: .
J gene: TRBJ1-2
CDR3 length: 15
CDR3 protein: CSASEPTGRNYGYTF
CDR3 DNA: TGCAGTGCTAGTGAGCCCACAGGGAGGAACTATGGCTACACCTTC

V gene: TRBV20-1
clone size: few
D gene: .
J gene: TRBJ2-2
CDR3 length: 15
CDR3 protein: CSAVRAAANTGELFF
CDR3 DNA: TGCAGTGCGGTGAGGGCGGCGGCGAACACCGGGGAGCTGTTTTTT

V gene: TRBV2
clone size: once
D gene: .
J gene: TRBJ1-5
CDR3 length: 14
CDR3 protein: CASRTDPSNQPQHF
CDR3 DNA: TGTGCCAGCAGGACAGATCCCAGCAATCAGCCCCAGCATTTT

V gene: TRBV6-1
clone size: few
D gene: TRBD1
J gene: TRBJ1-1
CDR3 length: 14
CDR3 protein: CASSHRGRRTEAFF
CDR3 DNA: TGTGCCAGCAGCCACAGGGGGCGGAGGACTGAAGCTTTCTTT

V gene: TRBV7-8
clone size: once
D gene: .
J gene: TRBJ2-1
CDR3 length: 14
CDR3 protein: CASTTIVLANEQFF
CDR3 DNA: TGTGCCAGCACCACTATAGTTCTCGCCAATGAGCAGTTCTTC

V gene: TRBV7-2
clone size: .
D gene: TRBD1
J gene: TRBJ1-1
CDR3 length: 17
CDR3 protein: CASSLAPRTGMNTEAFF
CDR3 DNA: TGTGCCAGCAGCTTAGCGCCTCGGACAGGGATGAACACTGAAGCTTTCTTT

V gene: TRBV20-1
clone size: few
D gene: .
J gene: TRBJ1-6
CDR3 length: 14
CDR3 protein: CSARLGPDYSPLHF
CDR3 DNA: TGCAGTGCTAGGCTTGGGCCTGATTATTCACCCCTCCACTTT

V gene: TRBV6-1
clone size: .
D gene: .
J gene: TRBJ1-6
CDR3 length: 13
CDR3 protein: CASSEQGGSPLHF
CDR3 DNA: TGTGCCAGCAGTGAACAGGGCGGATCACCCCTCCACTTT

V gene: TRBV4-3
clone size: once
D gene: .
J gene: TRBJ1-2
CDR3 length: 15
CDR3 protein: CASSQDLRGIYGYTF
CDR3 DNA: TGCGCCAGCAGCCAAGATCTCAGGGGTATCTATGGCTACACCTTC

V gene: TRBV10-3
clone size: few
D gene: .
J gene: TRBJ2-3
CDR3 length: 11
CDR3 protein: CAISTTDTQYF
CDR3 DNA: TGTGCCATCAGCACGACAGATACGCAGTATTTT

V gene: TRBV19
clone size: few
D gene: .
J gene: TRBJ2-6
CDR3 length: 12
CDR3 protein: CASSFGANVLTF
CDR3 DNA: TGTGCCAGTAGTTTTGGGGCCAACGTCCTGACTTTC

V gene: TRBV20-1
clone size: .
D gene: .
J gene: TRBJ1-4
CDR3 length: 12
CDR3 protein: CSATDSNEKLFF
CDR3 DNA: TGCAGTGCTACTGACAGTAATGAAAAACTGTTTTTT

V gene: TRBV6-2/TRBV6-3
clone size: few
D gene: .
J gene: TRBJ1-1
CDR3 length: 14
CDR3 protein: CASGGQPLLTEAFF
CDR3 DNA: TGTGCAAGCGGGGGGCAGCCACTTCTCACTGAAGCTTTCTTT

V gene: TRBV7-2
clone size: .
D gene: .
J gene: TRBJ2-3
CDR3 length: 14
CDR3 protein: CASSLVDSTDTQYF
CDR3 DNA: TGTGCCAGCAGCTTAGTTGACTCCACAGATACGCAGTATTTT

V gene: TRBV20-1
clone size: .
D gene: .
J gene: TRBJ2-3
CDR3 length: 11
CDR3 protein: CSASFTDTQYF
CDR3 DNA: TGCAGTGCTAGCTTCACAGATACGCAGTATTTT

V gene: TRBV27
clone size: .
D gene: TRBD1
J gene: TRBJ1-2
CDR3 length: 15
CDR3 protein: CASSGSRDRNYGYTF
CDR3 DNA: TGTGCCAGCAGTGGATCCCGGGACAGGAACTATGGCTACACCTTC

V gene: TRBV4-1
clone size: .
D gene: TRBD1
J gene: TRBJ2-2
CDR3 length: 14
CDR3 protein: CASTEGADTGELFF
CDR3 DNA: TGCGCCAGCACTGAGGGGGCGGACACCGGGGAGCTGTTTTTT

V gene: TRBV19
clone size: .
D gene: .
J gene: TRBJ2-3
CDR3 length: 15
CDR3 protein: CASSIGLVKPDTQYF
CDR3 DNA: TGTGCCAGTAGTATCGGTCTAGTGAAGCCAGATACGCAGTATTTT

V gene: TRBV7-2
clone size: .
D gene: TRBD1
J gene: TRBJ1-1
CDR3 length: 16
CDR3 protein: CASSARQGAGYTEAFF
CDR3 DNA: TGTGCCAGCAGCGCTCGACAGGGGGCCGGGTACACTGAAGCTTTCTTT

V gene: TRBV12-3/TRBV12-4
clone size: once
D gene: .
J gene: TRBJ1-5
CDR3 length: 13
CDR3 protein: CASSSWGNQPQHF
CDR3 DNA: TGTGCCAGCAGTTCCTGGGGGAATCAGCCCCAGCATTTT

V gene: TRBV2
clone size: .
D gene: TRBD1
J gene: TRBJ1-1
CDR3 length: 13
CDR3 protein: CASRGGQNTEAFF
CDR3 DNA: TGTGCCAGCAGAGGGGGCCAGAACACTGAAGCTTTCTTT

V gene: TRBV7-9
clone size: few
D gene: TRBD1
J gene: TRBJ1-2
CDR3 length: 15
CDR3 protein: CASSPSFTRGYGYTF
CDR3 DNA: TGTGCCAGCAGCCCCTCATTCACCAGGGGGTATGGCTACACCTTC

V gene: TRBV10-3
clone size: .
D gene: TRBD2
J gene: TRBJ2-7
CDR3 length: 11
CDR3 protein: CAIGGGYEQYF
CDR3 DNA: TGTGCCATCGGGGGGGGCTACGAGCAGTACTTC

V gene: TRBV27
clone size: few
D gene: .
J gene: TRBJ1-2
CDR3 length: 15
CDR3 protein: CASSLTPGRKYGYTF
CDR3 DNA: TGTGCCAGCAGTTTAACCCCGGGACGAAAATATGGCTACACCTTC

V gene: TRBV6-5
clone size: .
D gene: TRBD1
J gene: TRBJ2-6
CDR3 length: 18
CDR3 protein: CASSYSPQGATGANVLTF
CDR3 DNA: TGTGCCAGCAGTTACTCACCTCAGGGGGCGACCGGGGCCAACGTCCTGACTTTC

V gene: TRBV4-3
clone size: .
D gene: TRBD2
J gene: TRBJ2-7
CDR3 length: 16
CDR3 protein: CASSQDQRGYSYEQYF
CDR3 DNA: TGCGCCAGCAGCCAAGATCAGCGGGGGTATTCCTACGAGCAGTACTTC

V gene: TRBV5-4
clone size: few
D gene: .
J gene: TRBJ1-2
CDR3 length: 14
CDR3 protein: CASSLAAAGTGYTF
CDR3 DNA: TGTGCCAGCAGCTTGGCCGCGGCAGGAACTGGCTACACCTTC